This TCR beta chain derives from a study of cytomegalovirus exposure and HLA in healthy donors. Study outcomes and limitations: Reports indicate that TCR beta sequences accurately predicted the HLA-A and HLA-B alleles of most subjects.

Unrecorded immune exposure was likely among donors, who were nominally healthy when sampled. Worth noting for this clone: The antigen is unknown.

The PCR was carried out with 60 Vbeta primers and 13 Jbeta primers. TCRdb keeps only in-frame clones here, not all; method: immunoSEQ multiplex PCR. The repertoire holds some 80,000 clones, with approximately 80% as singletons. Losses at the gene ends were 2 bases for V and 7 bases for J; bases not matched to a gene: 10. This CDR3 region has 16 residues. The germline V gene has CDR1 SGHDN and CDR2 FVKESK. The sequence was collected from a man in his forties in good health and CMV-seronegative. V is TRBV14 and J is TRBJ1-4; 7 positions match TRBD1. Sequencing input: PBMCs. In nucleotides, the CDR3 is TGTGCCAGCAGCCAATCCCTCACAGGGGAGCGTGAAAAACTGTTTTTT. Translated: CASSQSLTGEREKLFF.